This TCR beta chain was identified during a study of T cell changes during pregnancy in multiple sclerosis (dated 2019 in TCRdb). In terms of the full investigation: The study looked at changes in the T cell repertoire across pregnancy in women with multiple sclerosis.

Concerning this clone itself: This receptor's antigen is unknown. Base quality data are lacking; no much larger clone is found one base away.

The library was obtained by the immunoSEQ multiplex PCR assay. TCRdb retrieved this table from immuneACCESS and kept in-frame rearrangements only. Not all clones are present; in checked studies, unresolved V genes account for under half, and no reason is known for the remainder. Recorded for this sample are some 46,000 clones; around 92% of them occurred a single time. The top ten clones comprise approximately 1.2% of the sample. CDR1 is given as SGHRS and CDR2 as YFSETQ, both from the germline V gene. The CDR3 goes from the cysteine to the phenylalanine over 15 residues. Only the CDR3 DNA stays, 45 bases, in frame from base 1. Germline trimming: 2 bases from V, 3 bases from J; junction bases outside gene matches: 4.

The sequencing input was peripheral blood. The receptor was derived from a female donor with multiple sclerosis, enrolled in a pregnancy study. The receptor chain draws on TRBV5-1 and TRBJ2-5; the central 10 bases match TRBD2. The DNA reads TGCGCCAGCAGCTTTATAGCGGGAGGAGAAGAGACCCAGTACTTC. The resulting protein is CASSFIAGGEETQYF.